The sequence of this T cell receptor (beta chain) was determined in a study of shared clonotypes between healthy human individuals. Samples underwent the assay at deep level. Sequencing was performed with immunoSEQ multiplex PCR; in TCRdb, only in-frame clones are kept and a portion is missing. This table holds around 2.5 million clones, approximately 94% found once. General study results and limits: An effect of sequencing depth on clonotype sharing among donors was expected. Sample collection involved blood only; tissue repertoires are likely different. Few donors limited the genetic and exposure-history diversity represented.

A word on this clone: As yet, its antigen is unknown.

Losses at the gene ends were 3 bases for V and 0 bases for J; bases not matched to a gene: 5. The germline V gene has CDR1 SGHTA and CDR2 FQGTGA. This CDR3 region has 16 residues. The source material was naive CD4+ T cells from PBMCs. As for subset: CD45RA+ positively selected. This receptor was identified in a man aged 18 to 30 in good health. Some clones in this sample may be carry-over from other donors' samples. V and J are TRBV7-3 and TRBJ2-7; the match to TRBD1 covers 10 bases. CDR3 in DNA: TGTGCCAGCAGCTTCTCCGGGACAGGGGTCTCCTACGAGCAGTACTTC. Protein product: CASSFSGTGVSYEQYF.